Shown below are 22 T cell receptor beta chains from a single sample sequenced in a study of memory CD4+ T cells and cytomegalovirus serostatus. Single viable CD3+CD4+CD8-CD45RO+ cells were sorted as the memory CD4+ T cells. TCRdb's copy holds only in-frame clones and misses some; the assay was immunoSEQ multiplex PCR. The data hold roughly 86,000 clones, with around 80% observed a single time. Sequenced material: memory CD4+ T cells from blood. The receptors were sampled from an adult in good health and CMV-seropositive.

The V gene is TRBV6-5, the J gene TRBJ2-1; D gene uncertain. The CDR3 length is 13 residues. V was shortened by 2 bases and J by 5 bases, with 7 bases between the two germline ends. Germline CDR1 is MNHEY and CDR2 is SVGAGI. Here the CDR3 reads CASSYTADNEQFF. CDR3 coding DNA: TGTGCCAGCAGTTACACGGCGGACAATGAGCAGTTCTTC.

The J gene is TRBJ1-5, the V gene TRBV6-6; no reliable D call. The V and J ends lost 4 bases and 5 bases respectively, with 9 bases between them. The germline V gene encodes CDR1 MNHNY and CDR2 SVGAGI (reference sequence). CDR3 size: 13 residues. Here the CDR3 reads CASSSRVDQPQHF. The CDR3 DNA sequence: TGTGCCAGCAGTTCTAGGGTAGATCAGCCCCAGCATTTT.

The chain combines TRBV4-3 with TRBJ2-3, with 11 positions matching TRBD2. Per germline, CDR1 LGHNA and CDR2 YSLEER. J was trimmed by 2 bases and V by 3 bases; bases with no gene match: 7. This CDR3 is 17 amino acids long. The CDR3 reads CASSQRGTSGNTDTQYF. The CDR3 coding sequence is TGCGCCAGCAGCCAGAGGGGGACTAGCGGTAACACAGATACGCAGTATTTT.

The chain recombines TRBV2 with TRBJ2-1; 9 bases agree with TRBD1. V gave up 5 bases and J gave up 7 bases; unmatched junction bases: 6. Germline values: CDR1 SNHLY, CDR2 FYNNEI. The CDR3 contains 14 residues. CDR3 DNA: TGTGCCAGCAGTTCCGGGACAGGGTCGAATGAGCAGTTCTTC. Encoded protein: CASSSGTGSNEQFF.

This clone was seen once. The CDR3 nucleotides read TGTGCCAGCAGGAGCCCGGGACAGGGGTTAACAGGCTACACCTTC. Translation gives CASRSPGQGLTGYTF. J is TRBJ1-2 and V is TRBV28, with 10 bases fitting TRBD1. In germline, CDR1 is MDHEN, CDR2 SYDVKM. Trimming cost V 6 bases and J 8 bases; bases outside gene matches: 12. The CDR3 has 15 amino acids.

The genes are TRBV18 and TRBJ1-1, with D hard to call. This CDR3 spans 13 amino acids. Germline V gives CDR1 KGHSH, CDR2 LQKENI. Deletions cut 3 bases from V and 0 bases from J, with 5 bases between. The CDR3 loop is CASSPELNTEAFF. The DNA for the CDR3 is TGTGCCAGCTCACCCGAGTTGAACACTGAAGCTTTCTTT. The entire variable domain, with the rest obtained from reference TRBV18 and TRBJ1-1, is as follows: NAGVMQNPRHLVRRRGQEARLRCSPMKGHSHVYWYRQLPEEGLKFMVYLQKENIIDESGMPKERFSAEFPKEGPSILRIQQVVRGDSAAYFCASSPELNTEAFFGQGTRLTVV.

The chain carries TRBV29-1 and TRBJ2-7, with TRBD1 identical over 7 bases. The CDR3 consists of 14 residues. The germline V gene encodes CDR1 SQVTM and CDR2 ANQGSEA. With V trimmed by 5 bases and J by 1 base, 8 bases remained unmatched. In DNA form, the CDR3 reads TGCAGCGTTCGACGGGACAGCCTGTCCTACGAGCAGTACTTC. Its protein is CSVRRDSLSYEQYF.

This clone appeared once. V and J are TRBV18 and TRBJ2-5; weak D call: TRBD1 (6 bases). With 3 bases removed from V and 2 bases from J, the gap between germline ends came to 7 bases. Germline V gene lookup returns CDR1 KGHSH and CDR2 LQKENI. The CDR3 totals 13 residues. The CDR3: CASSPTGQETQYF. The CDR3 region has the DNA TGTGCCAGCTCACCGACAGGACAAGAGACCCAGTACTTC.

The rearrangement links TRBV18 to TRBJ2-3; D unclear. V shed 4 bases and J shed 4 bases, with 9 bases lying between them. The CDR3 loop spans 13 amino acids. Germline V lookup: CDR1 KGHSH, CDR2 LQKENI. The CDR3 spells CASSLPPADTQYF. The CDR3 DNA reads TGTGCCAGCTCACTTCCCCCCGCAGATACGCAGTATTTT.

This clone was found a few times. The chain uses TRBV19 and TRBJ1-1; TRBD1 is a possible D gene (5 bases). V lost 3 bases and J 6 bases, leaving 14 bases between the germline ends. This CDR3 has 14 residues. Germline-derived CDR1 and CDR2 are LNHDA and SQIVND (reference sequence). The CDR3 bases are TGTGCCAGTAGTATGGGGGGGTTCGGTGCTGAAGCTTTCTTT. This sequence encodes CASSMGGFGAEAFF. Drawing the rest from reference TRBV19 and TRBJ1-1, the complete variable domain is DGGITQSPKYLFRKEGQNVTLSCEQNLNHDAMYWYRQDPGQGLRLIYYSQIVNDFQKGDIAEGYSVSREKKESFPLTVTSAQKNPTAFYLCASSMGGFGAEAFFGQGTRLTVV.

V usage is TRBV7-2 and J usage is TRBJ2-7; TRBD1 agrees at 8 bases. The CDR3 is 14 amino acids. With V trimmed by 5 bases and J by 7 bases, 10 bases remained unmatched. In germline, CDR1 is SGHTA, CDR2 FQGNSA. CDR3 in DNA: TGTGCCAGCAGCCCCGGGACAGGCTCCTGGGAGCAGTACTTC. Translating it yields CASSPGTGSWEQYF.

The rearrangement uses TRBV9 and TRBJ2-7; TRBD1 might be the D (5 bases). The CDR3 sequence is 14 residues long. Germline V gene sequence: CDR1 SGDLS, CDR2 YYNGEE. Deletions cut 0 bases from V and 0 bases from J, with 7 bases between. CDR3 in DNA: TGTGCCAGCAGCGTAGAGGGGTACTCCTACGAGCAGTACTTC. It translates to CASSVEGYSYEQYF.

CDR3 sequence: CASSPPFGEQYF. CDR3 in DNA: TGTGCCAGCTCACCACCGTTCGGCGAGCAGTACTTC. This chain joins TRBV18 and TRBJ2-7, with no clear D. Per germline, CDR1 KGHSH and CDR2 LQKENI. The CDR3 covers 12 residues. V lost 0 bases and J 6 bases, leaving 6 bases between the germline ends.

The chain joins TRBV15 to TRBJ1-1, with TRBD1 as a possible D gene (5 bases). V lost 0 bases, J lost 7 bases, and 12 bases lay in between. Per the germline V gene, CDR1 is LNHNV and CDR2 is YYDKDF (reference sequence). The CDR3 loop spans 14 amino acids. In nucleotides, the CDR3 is TGTGCCACCAGCAGAGACCGTGATGGGGGTGAAGCTTTCTTT. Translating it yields CATSRDRDGGEAFF.

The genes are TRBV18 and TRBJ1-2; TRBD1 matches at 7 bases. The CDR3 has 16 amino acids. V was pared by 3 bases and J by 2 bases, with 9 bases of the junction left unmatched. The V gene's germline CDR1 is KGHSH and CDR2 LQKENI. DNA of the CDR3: TGTGCCAGCTCACCCGTATCCGGGACAGCCAACTATGGCTACACCTTC. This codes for CASSPVSGTANYGYTF. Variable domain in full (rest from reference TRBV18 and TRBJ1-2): NAGVMQNPRHLVRRRGQEARLRCSPMKGHSHVYWYRQLPEEGLKFMVYLQKENIIDESGMPKERFSAEFPKEGPSILRIQQVVRGDSAAYFCASSPVSGTANYGYTFGSGTRLTVV.

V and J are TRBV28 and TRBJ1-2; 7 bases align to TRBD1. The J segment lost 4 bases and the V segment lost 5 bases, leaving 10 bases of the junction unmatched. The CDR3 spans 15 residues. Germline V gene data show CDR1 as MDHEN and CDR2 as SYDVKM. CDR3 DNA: TGTGCCAGCAGTGCCCTGACAGGGAGGTTCTATGGCTACACCTTC. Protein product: CASSALTGRFYGYTF.

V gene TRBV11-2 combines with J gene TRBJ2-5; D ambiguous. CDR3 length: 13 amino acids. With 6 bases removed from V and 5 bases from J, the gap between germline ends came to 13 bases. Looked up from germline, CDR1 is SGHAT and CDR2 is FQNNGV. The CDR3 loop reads CASSWTFRETQYF. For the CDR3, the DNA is TGTGCCAGCAGTTGGACCTTTAGGGAGACCCAGTACTTC.

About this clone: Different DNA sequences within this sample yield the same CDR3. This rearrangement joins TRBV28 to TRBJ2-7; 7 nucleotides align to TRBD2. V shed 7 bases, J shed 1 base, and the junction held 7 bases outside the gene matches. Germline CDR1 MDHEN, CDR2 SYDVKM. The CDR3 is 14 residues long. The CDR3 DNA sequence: TGTGCCAGCACGAGCGGGACGGGTTCCTACGAGCAGTACTTC. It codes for CASTSGTGSYEQYF.

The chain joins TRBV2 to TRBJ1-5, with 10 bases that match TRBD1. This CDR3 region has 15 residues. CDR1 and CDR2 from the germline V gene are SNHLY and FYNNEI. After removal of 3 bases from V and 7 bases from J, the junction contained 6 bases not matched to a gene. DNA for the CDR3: TGTGCCAGCAGTGAGGAGGACAGGGGGTGGCAGCCCCAGCATTTT. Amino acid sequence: CASSEEDRGWQPQHF. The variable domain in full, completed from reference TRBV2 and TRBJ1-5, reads EPEVTQTPSHQVTQMGQEVILRCVPISNHLYFYWYRQILGQKVEFLVSFYNNEISEKSEIFDDQFSVERPDGSNFTLKIRSTKLEDSAMYFCASSEEDRGWQPQHFGDGTRLSIL.

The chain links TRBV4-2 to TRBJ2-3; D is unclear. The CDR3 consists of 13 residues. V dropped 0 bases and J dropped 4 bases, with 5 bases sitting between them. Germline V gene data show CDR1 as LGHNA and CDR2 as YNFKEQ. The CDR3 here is CASSQDWADTQYF. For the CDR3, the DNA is TGTGCCAGCAGCCAAGATTGGGCAGATACGCAGTATTTT.

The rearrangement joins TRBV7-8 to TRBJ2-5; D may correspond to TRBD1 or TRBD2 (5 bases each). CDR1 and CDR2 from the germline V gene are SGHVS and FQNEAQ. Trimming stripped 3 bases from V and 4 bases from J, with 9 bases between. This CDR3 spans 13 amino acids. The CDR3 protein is CASSLGTGETQYF. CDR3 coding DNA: TGTGCCAGCAGCTTGGGGACGGGAGAGACCCAGTACTTC.

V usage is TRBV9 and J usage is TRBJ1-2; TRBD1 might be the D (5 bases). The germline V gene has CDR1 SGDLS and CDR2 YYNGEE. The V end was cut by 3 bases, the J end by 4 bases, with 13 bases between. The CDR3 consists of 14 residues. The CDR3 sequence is CASSAQSGAYGYTF. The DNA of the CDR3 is TGTGCCAGCAGCGCTCAGTCCGGGGCCTATGGCTACACCTTC.